The next 27 T cell receptor beta chains were all read from a single sample in a study of blood T cell repertoires in COVID-19. The assay was immunoSEQ multiplex PCR, and TCRdb's table has in-frame clones only and misses some. Counted here are 150,000 to 200,000 clones, approximately 90% occurring once; the ten biggest clones make up around 0.5%. Sequencing used peripheral blood. The receptors come from a man aged 50-60 years with acute or convalescent COVID-19.

The chain is built from TRBV7-2 and TRBJ2-5; TRBD1 matches at 11 bases. Trimming cost V 5 bases and J 4 bases; bases outside gene matches: 3. Germline assignment: CDR1 SGHTA and CDR2 FQGNSA. The CDR3 contains 14 residues. In DNA form, the CDR3 reads TGTGCCAGCAGCCGGGACAGGGGGGCAGAGACCCAGTACTTC. Protein product: CASSRDRGAETQYF. Together with reference TRBV7-2 and TRBJ2-5, the CDR3 gives the full variable domain: GAGVSQSPSNKVTEKGKDVELRCDPISGHTALYWYRQSLGQGLEFLIYFQGNSAPDKSGLPSDRFSAERTGGSVSTLTIQRTQQEDSAVYLCASSRDRGAETQYFGPGTRLLVL.

The chain couples TRBV24-1 to TRBJ2-1; the D gene is possibly TRBD1 (6 bases). Germline-derived CDR1 and CDR2 are KGHDR and SFDVKD. The CDR3 totals 13 residues. Trimming removed 3 bases from V and 6 bases from J, with 8 bases in between. The CDR3 here is CATSDRDTNEQFF. The CDR3 DNA sequence: TGTGCCACCAGTGATAGGGACACCAATGAGCAGTTCTTC.

The chain carries TRBV29-1 and TRBJ2-1, with TRBD2 matching over 8 bases. This CDR3 comprises 15 residues. With 4 bases clipped from V and 1 base from J, the junction kept 6 bases outside the gene matches. The V gene's germline CDR1 is SQVTM and CDR2 ANQGSEA. The CDR3 coding sequence is TGCAGCGTTGCCCCGGGACTAGAGTCCTACAATGAGCAGTTCTTC. Amino acid sequence: CSVAPGLESYNEQFF.

The chain carries TRBV29-1 and TRBJ1-3; D is perhaps TRBD1 (5 bases). The CDR3 sequence is 12 residues long. The germline V gene encodes CDR1 SQVTM and CDR2 ANQGSEA. The CDR3 sequence: CCYRTVGNTIYF. CDR3 DNA sequence: TGCTGCTACAGGACGGTTGGAAACACCATATATTTT.

This chain uses TRBV4-3 with TRBJ2-1; the match to TRBD2 covers 12 bases. The germline CDR1 and CDR2 sequences are LGHNA and YSLEER. The CDR3 has 16 amino acids. The V segment lost 5 bases and the J segment 2 bases; nucleotides outside the gene matches: 4. CDR3 residues: CASSTRLAGAYNEQFF. CDR3 bases: TGCGCCAGCAGCACCCGACTAGCGGGAGCCTACAATGAGCAGTTCTTC.

V is TRBV9 and J is TRBJ2-7; 8 nucleotides match TRBD2. This CDR3 comprises 14 residues. V shed 3 bases and J 2 bases; nucleotides not matched to a gene: 4. Looked up from germline, CDR1 is SGDLS and CDR2 is YYNGEE. CDR3 DNA: TGTGCCAGCAGCGAACCGGGACTAGCCTACGAGCAGTACTTC. Its protein product is CASSEPGLAYEQYF.

This clone was counted once. Here the CDR3 DNA reads TGTGCCATCAGTGGAAGCGGGGGGGTCTACAATGAGCAGTTCTTC. It encodes CAISGSGGVYNEQFF. This chain connects TRBV10-3 to TRBJ2-1; 10 bases map to TRBD2. Trimming removed 4 bases from V and 3 bases from J; junction bases left unmatched: 3. The length of the CDR3 is 15 residues. Germline V gene lookup returns CDR1 ENHRY and CDR2 SYGVKD.

V and J are TRBV3-1 (or the pseudogene TRBV3-2) and TRBJ2-7, with 11 positions matching TRBD1. There are 14 residues in the CDR3. With 2 bases clipped from V and 6 bases from J, the junction kept 3 bases outside the gene matches. CDR1 and CDR2 from the germline V gene are LGHDT and YNNKEL (reference sequence). The CDR3 DNA is TGTGCCAGCAGCCAACGGACAGGGGGCCTCGAGCAGTACTTC. Translated: CASSQRTGGLEQYF.

The chain couples TRBV30 to TRBJ1-4, with TRBD1 matching over 7 bases. Trimming cost V 0 bases and J 5 bases; bases outside gene matches: 0. Germline V gene lookup returns CDR1 GTSNPN and CDR2 SVGIG (reference sequence). The CDR3 consists of 13 residues. CDR3 bases: TGTGCCTGGAGTGTACAGGGGAATGAAAAACTGTTTTTT. Residues: CAWSVQGNEKLFF.

The chain recombines TRBV6-2 or TRBV6-3 with TRBJ2-1; 8 nucleotides match TRBD1. Looked up from germline, CDR1 is MNHEY and CDR2 is SVGEGT. With 6 bases clipped from V and 3 bases from J, the junction kept 7 bases outside the gene matches. The CDR3 consists of 15 residues. CDR3 nucleotides: TGTGCCAGCAGCCCCGACAGGGGTTACTACAATGAGCAGTTCTTC. As protein: CASSPDRGYYNEQFF.

The chain has TRBV19 and TRBJ1-6; D unresolved. Germline assignment: CDR1 LNHDA and CDR2 SQIVND (reference sequence). There are 12 residues in the CDR3. Trimming stripped 3 bases from V and 8 bases from J, with 5 bases between. The CDR3 DNA follows: TGTGCCAGTAGTATGTGGCATTCACCCCTCCACTTT. Amino acids: CASSMWHSPLHF.

This clone was observed a single time. V usage is TRBV9 and J usage is TRBJ2-5; TRBD2 agrees at 9 bases. V lost 0 bases, J lost 4 bases, and 10 bases stayed unmatched. Germline V gene sequence: CDR1 SGDLS, CDR2 YYNGEE. This CDR3 contains 17 residues. The CDR3 reads CASSVEAGSAGGETQYF. The CDR3 DNA follows: TGTGCCAGCAGCGTAGAGGCTGGGTCAGCGGGGGGAGAGACCCAGTACTTC.

This clone was seen a handful of times. The chain combines TRBV9 with TRBJ2-1; weak D call: TRBD1 (5 bases). Germline loops: CDR1 SGDLS, CDR2 YYNGEE. The V end was cut by 0 bases, the J end by 3 bases, with 7 bases between. This CDR3 region has 14 residues. The CDR3 bases are TGTGCCAGCAGCGTAGCTGACAGCTACAATGAGCAGTTCTTC. Residues: CASSVADSYNEQFF.

This chain connects TRBV28 to TRBJ2-5; 14 bases line up with TRBD2. V was pared by 5 bases and J by 4 bases, with 12 bases of the junction left unmatched. This CDR3 spans 18 amino acids. Germline assignment: CDR1 MDHEN and CDR2 SYDVKM. CDR3 coding DNA: TGTGCCAGCAGTAGACTAGCGGGAGGGACGGTGGGGCGAGAGACCCAGTACTTC. Its translation is CASSRLAGGTVGRETQYF.

The genes are TRBV5-4 and TRBJ2-1; 15 bases match TRBD2. This CDR3 contains 19 residues. V lost 4 bases and J lost 5; bases outside the gene matches: 13. Germline V CDR1 and CDR2: SGHNT, YYREEE (reference sequence). Here the CDR3 DNA reads TGTGCCAGCAGCACGACACCGGGACTAGCGGGAGGTGCGCACAATGAGCAGTTCTTC. It yields the protein CASSTTPGLAGGAHNEQFF.

This rearrangement joins TRBV19 to TRBJ2-2; D uncertain. Trimming took off 7 bases at V and 1 base at J, with 10 bases between the two ends. CDR1 is LNHDA and CDR2 is SQIVND in the germline V gene (reference sequence). The CDR3 spans 14 residues. CDR3 nucleotides: TGTGCCAGTAATAAGGAGATGAACACCGGGGAGCTGTTTTTT. It encodes CASNKEMNTGELFF.

J is TRBJ2-6 and V is TRBV9; the match to TRBD2 covers 8 bases. Germline trimming cut 4 bases from V and 0 bases from J; bases unmatched to any gene: 9. CDR3 length equals 18 residues. Germline-derived CDR1 and CDR2 are SGDLS and YYNGEE. The CDR3 is CASSLRTSLYSGANVLTF. Here the CDR3 DNA reads TGTGCCAGCAGCTTGAGGACTAGCTTATACTCTGGGGCCAACGTCCTGACTTTC.

The rearrangement links TRBV7-9 to TRBJ2-3; 13 nucleotides line up with TRBD2. This CDR3 spans 14 amino acids. V was clipped by 11 bases and J by 7 bases; unmatched bases: 9. CDR1 SEHNR and CDR2 FQNEAQ come from the germline V gene (reference sequence). The CDR3 sequence: CAGWTSGSPYTQYF. CDR3 bases: TGTGCCGGATGGACTAGCGGGAGTCCTTATACGCAGTATTTT.

This chain connects TRBV5-4 to TRBJ2-3; D remains unclear. CDR3 length: 15 residues. Germline V gene lookup returns CDR1 SGHNT and CDR2 YYREEE (reference sequence). Between the trimmed V and J ends, which lost 1 base and 0 bases, there was a span of 9 bases. The CDR3 sequence: CASSLQQISTDTQYF. In DNA, the CDR3 is TGTGCCAGCAGCTTGCAACAGATTAGCACAGATACGCAGTATTTT.

The rearrangement uses TRBV6-2 or TRBV6-3 and TRBJ2-1; D may be TRBD2 (5 bases). The CDR3 has 12 amino acids. V lost 5 bases and J 9 bases, leaving 11 bases between the germline ends. Germline V CDR1 and CDR2: MNHEY, SVGEGT. The CDR3 here is CASSALGVEQFF. In nucleotides, the CDR3 is TGTGCCAGCAGTGCACTAGGAGTTGAGCAGTTCTTC.

This chain connects TRBV28 to TRBJ1-2; no definite D call. CDR1 and CDR2 (germline): MDHEN, SYDVKM. This CDR3 comprises 15 residues. With 1 base removed from V and 5 bases from J, the gap between germline ends came to 14 bases. The CDR3 is CASSLSTGVEYGYTF. The CDR3 DNA follows: TGTGCCAGCAGTTTATCGACCGGAGTGGAGTATGGCTACACCTTC.

This sequence joins TRBV7-9 and TRBJ2-3; a possible D gene is TRBD1 (5 bases). Trimming stripped 2 bases from V and 0 bases from J, with 9 bases between. The germline gives CDR1 SEHNR, CDR2 FQNEAQ (reference sequence). The CDR3 extends over 15 amino acids. CDR3 loop: CASSLWQGSTDTQYF. Written as DNA, the CDR3 is TGTGCCAGCAGCTTATGGCAGGGAAGCACAGATACGCAGTATTTT.

V and J are TRBV7-2 and TRBJ1-1; D possibly corresponds to TRBD1 (5 bases). This CDR3 is 16 amino acids long. V gave up 3 bases and J gave up 3 bases, with 17 bases separating them. The germline CDR1 and CDR2 sequences are SGHTA and FQGNSA. The CDR3 region is CASSLRGTRGDTEAFF. For the CDR3, the DNA is TGTGCCAGCAGCTTGCGGGGCACTAGGGGTGACACTGAAGCTTTCTTT.

The chain combines TRBV5-6 with TRBJ2-2; weak D call: TRBD1 (5 bases). There are 15 residues in the CDR3. The V and J ends lost 3 bases and 2 bases respectively, with 11 bases between them. CDR1 SGHDT and CDR2 YYEEEE come from the germline V gene. This CDR3 is CASSWGESNTGELFF. The CDR3 nucleotides read TGTGCCAGCAGCTGGGGCGAGAGCAACACCGGGGAGCTGTTTTTT.

The genes are TRBV3-1 (or the pseudogene TRBV3-2) and TRBJ2-1; 10 bases agree with TRBD2. The CDR3 is made up of 15 amino acids. J gave up 5 bases and V 1 base, and 2 bases lay outside the gene matches. Germline V gene sequence: CDR1 LGHDT, CDR2 YNNKEL (reference sequence). CDR3 sequence: CASSQAAGGDNEQFF. The CDR3 nucleotides read TGTGCCAGCAGCCAAGCAGCGGGAGGGGACAATGAGCAGTTCTTC.

The chain has TRBV19 and TRBJ1-2; 7 bases map to TRBD1. Germline values: CDR1 LNHDA, CDR2 SQIVND (reference sequence). The CDR3 sequence is 14 residues long. J was trimmed by 7 bases and V by 1 base; bases with no gene match: 6. In DNA form, the CDR3 reads TGTGCCAGTAGTATAGGCCAGGGGGTTACTGGCTACACCTTC. This translates into CASSIGQGVTGYTF.

This sequence joins TRBV6-5 and TRBJ2-7; the D is unclear. The CDR3 extends over 13 amino acids. The germline gives CDR1 MNHEY, CDR2 SVGAGI. The V end was cut by 4 bases, the J end by 4 bases, with 11 bases between. The DNA of the CDR3 is TGTGCCAGCAGTTCGGGTCCGGGTTACGAGCAGTACGTC. Translating it yields CASSSGPGYEQYV.